This T cell receptor (beta chain) originates from a study of cytomegalovirus exposure and HLA in healthy donors. In the study overall: Out of 170 million or so T cells, an earlier analysis found 117 million unique TCR beta sequences in total.

Study-wide results and caveats: A later examination showed that TCR association rates differed by HLA locus, with DRB1 most and HLA-C fewest. Follow-up analysis later connected one missense variant in DCLRE1C with trimming of TCR beta V- and J-genes. Judged likely to be a sequencing artifact was a cluster of highly shared sequence variants.

13 Jbeta primers and 60 Vbeta primers were used for the PCR. This table comes from immunoSEQ multiplex PCR, and its TCRdb copy is limited to in-frame clones, with some not included. The table shows about 250,000 clones, with about 88% occurring only once. As regards this clone: Its antigen is unknown.

This CDR3 has 15 residues. CDR1 is SEHNR and CDR2 is FQNEAQ in the germline V gene (reference sequence). Deletions cut 6 bases from V and 1 base from J, with 12 bases between. This chain uses TRBV7-9 with TRBJ2-2; weak D call: TRBD1 (6 bases). The sequence came from a girl aged 2-10 years in good health and CMV-seronegative. Sequenced input: PBMCs. CDR3 sequence: CASRQDSMNTGELFF. The CDR3 DNA follows: TGTGCCAGCAGGCAGGACAGTATGAACACCGGGGAGCTGTTTTTT.